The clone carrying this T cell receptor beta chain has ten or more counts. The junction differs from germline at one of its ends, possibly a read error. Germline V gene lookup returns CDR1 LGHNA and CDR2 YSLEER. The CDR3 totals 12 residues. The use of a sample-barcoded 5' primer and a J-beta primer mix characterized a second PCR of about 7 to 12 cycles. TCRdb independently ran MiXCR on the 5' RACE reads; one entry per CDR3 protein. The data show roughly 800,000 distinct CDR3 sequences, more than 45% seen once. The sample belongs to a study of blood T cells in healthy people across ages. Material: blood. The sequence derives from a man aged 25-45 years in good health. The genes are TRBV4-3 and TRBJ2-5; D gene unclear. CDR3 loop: CASSRLGETQYF. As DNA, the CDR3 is TGTGCCAGCAGCCGTTTAGGGGAGACCCAGTACTTC.